This T cell receptor (beta chain) was retrieved from a study of blood T cell repertoires in COVID-19. Whole-study context: The United States, Italy and Spain supplied acute and convalescent COVID-19 samples. T cells, B-cell-depleted T cells, or PBMCs supplied cDNA or gDNA.

Comments on this clone: One junction end does not reproduce the germline sequence, and a read error may be involved.

How the authors handled the data: Amplification with reference gene primers provided the estimates of nucleated cell counts. Measured with immunoSEQ multiplex PCR; TCRdb has only the in-frame clones, and not every one. The DNA gave D and trimming, while V, J and clone size come from that table. The data contain 140,000 to 150,000 clones, 75% to 90% of them singletons. A Seattle source enrolled patients during active infection and followed them longitudinally. The receptor's source is a man aged 18 to 30 with COVID-19, enrolled during active disease. Sequenced: peripheral blood.

The CDR3 region is CASLVGAPEEKLLF. CDR3 DNA: TGTGCCAGCCTTGTGGGGGCGCCGGAAGAAAAACTGCTTTTT. This chain links TRBV2 with TRBJ1-4, with TRBD1 as a possible D gene (6 bases). Germline CDR1 SNHLY, CDR2 FYNNEI. CDR3 length equals 14 residues.